This is a list of T cell receptor beta chains from one sample in a study of CD8 T cells in ankylosing spondylitis. MiXCR, run by TCRdb on the 5' RACE reads, gives a single entry per CDR3 protein. This sample yields 200,000 to 300,000 distinct CDR3 sequences, of which roughly a third are seen a single time; about 4.2% belongs to the top ten. Material: blood, either unsorted or a sorted T cell fraction (not recorded which). Receptor source: a male donor with ankylosing spondylitis or in good health (not recorded which). Both conserved end residues are part of each CDR3. A D gene is named only where the DNA matches it firmly.

D gene,V gene,CDR3 protein
TRBD1,TRBV3-1,CASTPTGGLGEQFF
.,TRBV27,CASSSTGLSLHNSPLHF
.,TRBV15,CATSRETGLGDEQYF
TRBD1,TRBV6-5,CASSFRRGQNEQFF
.,TRBV27,CASSLDSNTEAFF
.,TRBV5-1,CASSLNSGNTIYF
.,TRBV29-1,CSVVSRATEAFF
.,TRBV29-1,CSVEDSTNYGYTF
.,TRBV5-1,CASSLWISTGELFF
.,TRBV5-5,CASSYRSDSSGNTIYF
.,TRBV20-1,CSARAGNHNEQFF
.,TRBV5-1,CASSLGENQPQHF
TRBD2,TRBV20-1,CCARDFRTSPLRDEQFF
TRBD1,TRBV6-1,CASGQGASTEAFF
TRBD1,TRBV5-6,CASTIGRGRLYNEQFF
.,TRBV29-1,CSVRKDPYNEQFF
.,TRBV7-9,CASRHRVGYEQYF